The present entry profiles one T cell receptor beta chain with its context. Its binding antigen is unknown. Base qualities are not provided; no much larger clone lies one nucleotide away. TCRbeta CDR3 regions were amplified from genomic DNA using the immunoSEQ Assay, a bias-controlled multiplex PCR. The paper's processing steps were these. Nucleated cell counts per sample were estimated from amplification of reference gene primers within the assay. To quantify the absolute abundance of each unique TCRbeta CDR3 rearrangement, sequence reads were collapsed and filtered. For each sample, productive Simpson clonality was calculated as the square root of Simpson's diversity index over productive rearrangements. Not all clones reach the TCRdb copy of this immuneACCESS table, which keeps in-frame sequences only. Checked studies attribute under half of the gap to unresolved V genes and leave the rest unexplained. That table furnishes V, J and clone size, whereas the DNA furnished D and trimming. The sample table lists over 200,000 clones, approximately 84% of them with a count of one. Approximately 8% of the sample is held by the ten biggest clonotypes.

Collaborating institutions collected whole blood in K2EDTA tubes following their own protocols. For TCRbeta analysis, collaborators shipped samples as frozen whole blood, isolated PBMCs, or DNA extracted from either of those sample types. These data come from a study of blood T cell repertoires in COVID-19 (dated by TCRdb to the early 2020s). Looking at the study overall: Collaborator samples came from the United States, Italy and Spain and covered acute and convalescent phases of COVID-19. The material from the prospective study consisted of cDNA or gDNA derived from T cells, B-cell-depleted T cells, or PBMCs. Deeply sampled blood TCRbeta repertoires from subjects exposed to, actively infected with, or recovered from COVID-19 were included in the dataset. A freely available public database, intended as a resource for researchers studying the immune response to SARS-CoV-2, is where the repertoires were released. Samples were obtained from the ongoing ImmuneRACE study (first 160 participants) and from 1,200 or so subjects provided by 6 global collaborators. Nearly every sample came with metadata listing a de-identified subject ID, COVID-19 status, age in years and sex. HLA class I and class II types, where available, came from metadata supplied by the sample provider rather than from assay-based typing.

Here is what the overall study found, with its caveats: The amount of clinical and demographic metadata varied by source and participant and was provided uncurated.

V has 6 bases trimmed and J has 0 bases trimmed; junction bases matching no gene number 16. As encoded in the germline V gene, CDR1 is SNHLY while CDR2 is FYNNEI. The CDR3 goes from the cysteine to the phenylalanine over 19 residues. The entry retains the CDR3 DNA only, 57 bases that are in frame from base 1. Material for sequencing was peripheral blood. The chain joins TRBV2 to TRBJ2-1; 8 central bases correspond to TRBD2. This sequence was found in a woman aged 50 to 60 with active or convalescent COVID-19. For the CDR3, the sequence is CASRTFRTSGPSSYNEQFF. The nucleotides are TGTGCCAGCAGGACGTTCCGCACTAGCGGACCAAGCTCCTACAATGAGCAGTTCTTC.